These 13 T cell receptor beta chains were sequenced from one sample in a study of CD8+ T cells in alopecia areata. The treatment denotes: oral pan-JAK inhibitor, 5-10 mg twice daily. The authors extracted RNA and reverse transcribed it into cDNA as the sequencing template. Clones were sequenced by immunoSEQ multiplex PCR, and TCRdb holds only the in-frame ones, with some missing. The sample lists around 290,000 clones; 58% were seen once. This specimen consisted of CD4+ T cells sorted from blood, obtained at week 24, from a patient treated with tofacitinib. The receptors stem from a human donor with alopecia areata.

The chain has TRBV4-1 and TRBJ2-6; D unclear. Trimming took 4 bases from V and 5 from J, leaving 15 bases between them. The CDR3 consists of 16 residues. Germline V gene sequence: CDR1 MGHRA, CDR2 YSYEKL. The CDR3 protein is CASSPEFEVRANVLTF. In nucleotides, the CDR3 is TGCGCCAGCAGCCCCGAGTTTGAGGTTAGGGCCAACGTCCTGACTTTC.

The chain uses TRBV9 and TRBJ1-2; 12 bases line up with TRBD1. J was trimmed by 3 bases and V by 4 bases; bases with no gene match: 10. CDR3 length: 17 residues. Germline-derived CDR1 and CDR2 are SGDLS and YYNGEE. The CDR3 DNA reads TGTGCCAGCAGCCCGCCGGGACAGGGGGCGGGTGACTATGGCTACACCTTC. As protein: CASSPPGQGAGDYGYTF. The full variable domain, completed using reference TRBV9 and TRBJ1-2, is DSGVTQTPKHLITATGQRVTLRCSPRSGDLSVYWYQQSLDQGLQFLIQYYNGEERAKGNILERFSAQQFPDLHSELNLSSLELGDSALYFCASSPPGQGAGDYGYTFGSGTRLTVV.

The chain uses TRBV30 and TRBJ2-5; a possible D gene is TRBD2 (6 bases). Germline assignment: CDR1 GTSNPN and CDR2 SVGIG (reference sequence). CDR3 size: 12 residues. Deletions cut 3 bases from V and 4 bases from J, with 9 bases between. CDR3 sequence reads: CAWRRGPETQYF. The CDR3 DNA follows: TGTGCCTGGAGGCGGGGTCCAGAGACCCAGTACTTC.

This chain links TRBV2 with TRBJ2-1, with TRBD2 matching 8 bases. In germline, CDR1 is SNHLY, CDR2 FYNNEI. J gave up 4 bases and V 6 bases, and 5 bases lay outside the gene matches. The CDR3 covers 14 residues. CDR3 nucleotides: TGTGCCAGCAGAGGCGGGGGGCCGTACAATGAGCAGTTCTTC. Translation: CASRGGGPYNEQFF.

This chain connects TRBV7-9 to TRBJ2-5; 12 bases map to TRBD1. The CDR3 length is 15 residues. Germline V gives CDR1 SEHNR, CDR2 FQNEAQ (reference sequence). The V segment lost 6 bases and the J segment 3 bases; nucleotides outside the gene matches: 5. The CDR3 DNA follows: TGTGCCAGCAGTCCGGGACAGGGGGCCGAAGAGACCCAGTACTTC. Amino acid sequence: CASSPGQGAEETQYF.

The chain joins TRBV29-1 to TRBJ1-2; D perhaps matches TRBD1 (5 bases). V lost 4 bases and J 4 bases, leaving 10 bases between the germline ends. Per germline, CDR1 SQVTM and CDR2 ANQGSEA. CDR3 size: 12 residues. This chain's CDR3 is CSVVLGTYGYTF. As DNA, the CDR3 is TGCAGCGTTGTTCTAGGGACCTATGGCTACACCTTC. The variable domain in full, with the rest retrieved from reference TRBV29-1 and TRBJ1-2, is SAVISQKPSRDICQRGTSLTIQCQVDSQVTMMFWYRQQPGQSLTLIATANQGSEATYESGFVIDKFPISRPNLTFSTLTVSNMSPEDSSIYLCSVVLGTYGYTFGSGTRLTVV.

This clone has more than one count but fewer than ten. This chain uses TRBV5-6 with TRBJ1-5; D is uncertain. Germline V gene data show CDR1 as SGHDT and CDR2 as YYEEEE. V was trimmed by 1 base and J by 6 bases, leaving 5 bases between them. The CDR3 runs to 12 residues. In DNA, the CDR3 is TGTGCCAGCAGCTTGCCCCTTCAGCCCCAGCATTTT. As protein: CASSLPLQPQHF. The variable domain in full, completed from reference TRBV5-6 and TRBJ1-5, reads DAGVTQSPTHLIKTRGQQVTLRCSPKSGHDTVSWYQQALGQGPQFIFQYYEEEERQRGNFPDRFSGHQFPNYSSELNVNALLLGDSALYLCASSLPLQPQHFGDGTRLSIL.

V is TRBV30 and J is TRBJ1-4; no firm D call. This CDR3 contains 16 residues. With 0 bases removed from V and 4 bases from J, the gap between germline ends came to 15 bases. Germline lookup yields CDR1 GTSNPN and CDR2 SVGIG (reference sequence). The CDR3 DNA reads TGTGCCTGGAGTGTACGCGGCACCCGGAGTAATGAAAAACTGTTTTTT. Encoded protein: CAWSVRGTRSNEKLFF.

J is TRBJ1-1 and V is TRBV10-3; D gene unclear. V dropped 4 bases and J dropped 5 bases, with 11 bases sitting between them. The CDR3 length is 13 residues. Germline CDR1 and CDR2: ENHRY and SYGVKD. CDR3 nucleotides: TGTGCCATCAGTGTTATGGGAGGGACTGAAGCTTTCTTT. It codes for CAISVMGGTEAFF.

Note on this clone: Its ends do not fully match the called genes, so a read error is possible. This sample includes further DNA sequences coding for the same CDR3. The V and J genes are TRBV4-1 and TRBJ1-5; no definite D call. The CDR3 length is 14 residues. The germline V gene has CDR1 MGHRA and CDR2 YSYEKL. The CDR3 nucleotides are TGCGCCAGCAGCCAAGCGGGAGGCAACCAGCCCCAGCATTTT. Amino acids: CASSQAGGNQPQHF.

This chain joins TRBV2 and TRBJ2-5; tentatively, D is TRBD1 (5 bases). Germline V gene sequence: CDR1 SNHLY, CDR2 FYNNEI. With 8 bases removed from V and 2 bases from J, the gap between germline ends came to 15 bases. This CDR3 has 14 residues. CDR3 DNA sequence: TGTGCCAGCGGTTCCCGGACACTACAAGAGACCCAGTACTTC. Residues: CASGSRTLQETQYF.

This clone showed up just a few times. The chain has TRBV14 and TRBJ2-4, with D perhaps TRBD2 (5 bases). CDR3 length equals 13 residues. Germline assignment: CDR1 SGHDN and CDR2 FVKESK. Trimming shortened V by 5 bases and J by 12 bases, and 17 bases separated the two germline ends. The CDR3 DNA reads as TGTGCCAGCAGCTTTACGACACGGGAAGCTCAGTACTTC. It translates to CASSFTTREAQYF.

This chain uses TRBV19 with TRBJ2-5, with D possibly matching TRBD2 (6 bases). Looked up from germline, CDR1 is LNHDA and CDR2 is SQIVND (reference sequence). The CDR3 is made up of 15 amino acids. Deletions cut 7 bases from V and 3 bases from J, with 18 bases between. In DNA, the CDR3 is TGTGCCAGTAACTTGGCGGGGAACCCGGAAGAGACCCAGTACTTC. This codes for CASNLAGNPEETQYF.